This record concerns one TCR beta chain sequence. Its antigen is not known. The germline V and J ends were trimmed by 7 bases and 5 bases, with 18 bases remaining between them. The CDR3 is 14 residues long. CDR1 is SGHNT, CDR2 YYREEE, per germline (reference sequence). The sample comes from a study of T cell responses to AZD1222 COVID-19 vaccine. Study-wide results and limits: CD4 TCRs associated with vaccination spanned spike, dominating at 160-218 and 743-854. Clonal diversity was possibly underestimated, and white British individuals and females predominated among donors.

Only in-frame clones appear in the TCRdb table, and some are missing; sequencing was by immunoSEQ multiplex PCR. Altogether 110,000 to 150,000 clones are present, about 90% being singletons, with the ten largest covering roughly 6%. The sequence derives from an adult in good health. The chain carries TRBV5-4 and TRBJ2-5, with TRBD2 as a possible D gene (8 bases). The material sequenced was peripheral blood, taken on day 0 of AZD1222 vaccination. Here the CDR3 reads CASWGGGTAETQYF. DNA of the CDR3: TGTGCCAGCTGGGGCGGGGGGACAGCGGAGACCCAGTACTTC.